Listed here are 19 T cell receptor beta chains from one sample, sequenced in a study of graft-versus-host responses after intestinal transplantation. The method was immunoSEQ multiplex PCR; TCRdb's version includes in-frame clones alone and lacks a portion of them. Of 85,000 to 110,000 clones listed, approximately 93% were seen once; the top ten hold 0.9% to 1.5%. No antigen has been assigned to these receptors. Sequences were derived from unstimulated CD8+ T cells sorted from spleen or lymph node cells, sampled before intestinal transplant. The receptors were sampled from a human donor who received an intestinal transplant.

This clone appeared once. This chain connects TRBV5-6 to TRBJ2-2, with D perhaps matching TRBD2 (5 bases). The CDR3 sequence is 15 residues long. V was trimmed by 0 bases and J by 7 bases, leaving 13 bases between them. Germline V gives CDR1 SGHDT, CDR2 YYEEEE. CDR3 nucleotides: TGTGCCAGCAGCTTGGAGTACAGCGGTATCGGGGAGCTGTTTTTT. This encodes CASSLEYSGIGELFF.

The V call is TRBV5-1, the J call TRBJ1-2, with 9 bases fitting TRBD1. Germline V gene lookup returns CDR1 SGHRS and CDR2 YFSETQ. V lost 3 bases to trimming and J lost 6 bases; unmatched junction nucleotides: 3. This CDR3 spans 13 amino acids. The CDR3 protein is CASSSTGGDGYTF. The DNA of the CDR3 is TGCGCCAGCAGCTCGACAGGGGGGGATGGCTACACCTTC.

The genes are TRBV4-1 and TRBJ2-1; D is ambiguous. V was pared by 5 bases and J by 7 bases, with 6 bases between. The CDR3 sequence is 11 residues long. Per germline, CDR1 MGHRA and CDR2 YSYEKL. This CDR3 reads CASSSANEQFF. DNA for the CDR3: TGCGCCAGCAGCTCAGCGAATGAGCAGTTCTTC.

DNA for the CDR3: TGTGCCAGCATCGGCTTGGCGGACAGGGACGGCTATGGCTACACCTTC. Its translation is CASIGLADRDGYGYTF. This chain uses TRBV5-5 with TRBJ1-2; 8 bases map to TRBD1. In germline, CDR1 is SGHKS, CDR2 YYEKEE (reference sequence). J gave up 4 bases and V 6 bases, and 14 bases lay outside the gene matches. CDR3 length: 16 amino acids.

The genes are TRBV7-9 and TRBJ2-7, with no clear D. Germline assignment: CDR1 SEHNR and CDR2 FQNEAQ (reference sequence). Trimming removed 1 base at V and 2 bases at J, with 9 bases between. The CDR3 has 14 residues. The CDR3 DNA sequence: TGTGCCAGCAGCTTAGGCAGGAACCCCTACGAGCAGTACTTC. Translation gives CASSLGRNPYEQYF.

The J gene is TRBJ2-3, the V gene TRBV5-1; D call uncertain. Germline V gives CDR1 SGHRS, CDR2 YFSETQ. Trimming cost V 10 bases and J 6 bases, with 12 bases left between them. This CDR3 is built from 11 residues. The CDR3 DNA follows: TGCGCCTCGGGCGCCCGCGATACGCAGTATTTT. It yields the protein CASGARDTQYF.

The CDR3 here is CASSRGGVEQYF. CDR3 nucleotides: TGTGCCAGCAGCCGAGGGGGGGTCGAGCAGTACTTC. The V call is TRBV14, the J call TRBJ2-7, with D possibly being TRBD2 (7 bases). V was shortened by 4 bases and J by 6 bases, with 10 bases between the two germline ends. The CDR3 covers 12 residues. CDR1 is SGHDN, CDR2 FVKESK, per germline. Drawing the rest from reference TRBV14 and TRBJ2-7, the complete variable domain is EAGVTQFPSHSVIEKGQTVTLRCDPISGHDNLYWYRRVMGKEIKFLLHFVKESKQDESGMPNNRFLAERTGGTYSTLKVQPAELEDSGVYFCASSRGGVEQYFGPGTRLTVT.

The chain carries TRBV14 and TRBJ2-2, with 7 bases lining up with TRBD2. After removal of 4 bases from V and 6 bases from J, the junction contained 8 bases not matched to a gene. Germline V gives CDR1 SGHDN, CDR2 FVKESK. This CDR3 has 15 amino acids. In nucleotides, the CDR3 is TGTGCCAGCAGCCCCCTTGCGGGGGATTCCGGGGAGCTGTTTTTT. Amino acids: CASSPLAGDSGELFF.

The V call is TRBV11-2, the J call TRBJ1-5, with a weak D call TRBD1 (5 bases). V shed 4 bases and J shed 2 bases, with 9 bases lying between them. This CDR3 contains 14 residues. The germline gives CDR1 SGHAT, CDR2 FQNNGV. CDR3 loop: CASSSGPGNQPQHF. CDR3 nucleotide sequence: TGTGCCAGCAGCTCGGGACCTGGCAATCAGCCCCAGCATTTT.

This clone is a singleton in its sample. The CDR3 nucleotides are TGCGCCAGCAGCGCTCAATCTCCGGGAATTAGACAAGAGACCCAGTACTTC. Translating gives CASSAQSPGIRQETQYF. The chain joins TRBV5-1 to TRBJ2-5; D might be TRBD2 (5 bases). The germline gives CDR1 SGHRS, CDR2 YFSETQ. The V gene lost 4 bases and the J gene lost 2 bases, with 21 bases spanning the gap. CDR3 length: 17 amino acids.

This sequence joins TRBV10-2 and TRBJ2-3, with TRBD2 matching 11 bases. V gave up 8 bases and J gave up 3 bases; unmatched junction bases: 7. Per germline, CDR1 WSHSY and CDR2 SAAADI. This CDR3 spans 15 amino acids. The CDR3 loop reads CASSTGTSGTDTQYF. The CDR3 nucleotides read TGCGCCAGCTCCACCGGGACTAGCGGTACAGATACGCAGTATTTT.

The chain links TRBV12-1 to TRBJ2-3; the table's D call, TRBD2, has no DNA check behind it. TRBV12-1 constitutes a pseudogene. The CDR3 length is 19 residues. Here the CDR3 DNA reads TGTGCCAGCAGCTCCGCCGGTAGCGGGGGGCCCACCTTCACAGATACGCAGTATTTT. It codes for CASSSAGSGGPTFTDTQYF.

J is TRBJ2-2 and V is TRBV27; D possibly corresponds to TRBD2 (6 bases). The CDR3 covers 18 residues. The germline CDR1 and CDR2 sequences are MNHEY and SMNVEV (reference sequence). V was trimmed by 10 bases and J by 6 bases, leaving 30 bases between them. CDR3 loop: CATKGSFFGGLTPGELFF. The CDR3 region has the DNA TGTGCCACCAAAGGAAGCTTTTTCGGGGGTTTAACCCCCGGGGAGCTGTTTTTT.

CDR3 in amino acids: CASSYSTPGQPQHF. The CDR3 nucleotides are TGTGCCAGCAGTTACTCGACTCCCGGTCAGCCCCAGCATTTT. The V gene is TRBV6-5, the J gene TRBJ1-5; D is undetermined. V was clipped by 0 bases and J by 6 bases, with 9 bases between them. Looked up from germline, CDR1 is MNHEY and CDR2 is SVGAGI. There are 14 residues in the CDR3.

The chain carries TRBV11-2 and TRBJ2-7, with 8 bases identical to TRBD1. CDR1 is SGHAT, CDR2 FQNNGV, per germline. Trimming at V came to 5 bases and at J to 5 bases, leaving 5 bases not matched to a gene. This CDR3 has 13 amino acids. Here the CDR3 reads CASSQGQGHEQYF. In DNA form, the CDR3 reads TGTGCCAGCAGCCAAGGACAGGGTCACGAGCAGTACTTC. Full variable domain (missing parts from reference TRBV11-2 and TRBJ2-7): EAGVAQSPRYKIIEKRQSVAFWCNPISGHATLYWYQQILGQGPKLLIQFQNNGVVDDSQLPKDRFSAERLKGVDSTLKIQPAKLEDSAVYLCASSQGQGHEQYFGPGTRLTVT.

The chain is built from TRBV7-9 and TRBJ1-1; unclear D gene. The CDR3 consists of 13 residues. Germline CDR1 reads SEHNR; CDR2 reads FQNEAQ (reference sequence). Deletions cut 5 bases from V and 0 bases from J, with 7 bases between. DNA for the CDR3: TGTGCCAGCAGCACGGCACTGAACACTGAAGCTTTCTTT. It codes for CASSTALNTEAFF.

The chain has TRBV14 and TRBJ1-2, with no clear D. The CDR3 totals 13 residues. The V gene's germline CDR1 is SGHDN and CDR2 FVKESK. V lost 0 bases, J lost 4 bases, and 6 bases lay in between. The CDR3 DNA reads TGTGCCAGCAGCCAAGAAGGTCCCTATGGCTACACCTTC. As protein: CASSQEGPYGYTF.

The chain joins TRBV2 to TRBJ2-3; D gene uncertain. V lost 10 bases and J 3 bases, leaving 5 bases between the germline ends. CDR3 size: 10 residues. Germline values: CDR1 SNHLY, CDR2 FYNNEI. CDR3 nucleotides: TGTGCCATTCGAACAGATACGCAGTATTTT. Its translation is CAIRTDTQYF.

V gene TRBV11-2 combines with J gene TRBJ2-1; D is perhaps TRBD2 (6 bases). Germline-derived CDR1 and CDR2 are SGHAT and FQNNGV. The CDR3 spans 13 residues. The V and J ends lost 1 base and 7 bases respectively, with 8 bases between them. The CDR3 nucleotides are TGTGCCAGCAGCTTAGTCGGGGGAAATGAGCAGTTCTTC. Encoded protein: CASSLVGGNEQFF.